Listed here are 8 T cell receptor beta chains from one sample, sequenced in a study of control samples from healthy donors and cancer patients. Assay: immunoSEQ multiplex PCR; the TCRdb copy retains only in-frame clones and omits some. The table has roughly 52,000 clones, 95% to 96% seen once; the top ten hold around 1.9%. The sequencing input was blood. All receptors derive from a woman aged 30 to 39 in good health.

The rearrangement joins TRBV28 to TRBJ1-1; possible D gene TRBD1, 6 bases. V dropped 6 bases and J dropped 7 bases, with 21 bases sitting between them. The CDR3 covers 15 residues. Germline V gene data show CDR1 as MDHEN and CDR2 as SYDVKM. The CDR3, as DNA: TGTGCCAGCAGCAGCCCCCGCGGGGGGCGGGGTGAAGCTTTCTTT. The encoded protein is CASSSPRGGRGEAFF.

The CDR3 is CASSLWDRGSTNEKLFF. CDR3 sequence (DNA): TGTGCCAGCAGTTTATGGGACAGGGGTTCAACTAATGAAAAACTGTTTTTT. This chain connects TRBV28 to TRBJ1-4, with TRBD1 matching over 9 bases. The CDR3 runs to 17 residues. CDR1 and CDR2 (germline): MDHEN, SYDVKM. V lost 0 bases and J lost 0; bases outside the gene matches: 2.

The CDR3, as DNA: TGCGCCAGCAGCCTCAAGAAAGGGGGACAGTGGGTTGACGAGCAGTACTTC. Its translation is CASSLKKGGQWVDEQYF. The chain joins TRBV5-1 to TRBJ2-7; 7 nucleotides align to TRBD1. The CDR3 covers 17 residues. The germline CDR1 and CDR2 sequences are SGHRS and YFSETQ. The trim removed 4 bases at V and 5 bases at J, leaving 18 bases unmatched. The whole variable domain, remainder taken from reference TRBV5-1 and TRBJ2-7, is KAGVTQTPRYLIKTRGQQVTLSCSPISGHRSVSWYQQTPGQGLQFLFEYFSETQRNKGNFPGRFSGRQFSNSRSEMNVSTLELGDSALYLCASSLKKGGQWVDEQYFGPGTRLTVT.

This clone has only one observation. The chain uses TRBV11-2 and TRBJ2-5, with a weak D call TRBD2 (5 bases). Looked up from germline, CDR1 is SGHAT and CDR2 is FQNNGV. This CDR3 has 16 amino acids. V was trimmed by 5 bases and J by 2 bases, leaving 18 bases between them. The CDR3 region has the DNA TGTGCCAGCAGCCAATTTCGGCGGGCGGCACAAGAGACCCAGTACTTC. Amino acids: CASSQFRRAAQETQYF.

This chain joins TRBV2 and TRBJ2-3; 9 bases agree with TRBD2. CDR1 and CDR2 from the germline V gene are SNHLY and FYNNEI. The CDR3 has 17 residues. With V trimmed by 1 base and J by 3 bases, 8 bases remained unmatched. CDR3 amino acids: CASSEGGVAGVTDTQYF. The CDR3 region has the DNA TGTGCCAGCAGTGAAGGAGGGGTAGCGGGAGTGACAGATACGCAGTATTTT.

J is TRBJ1-5 and V is TRBV15; maybe TRBD1 (5 bases). The CDR3 extends over 15 amino acids. CDR1 and CDR2 from the germline V gene are LNHNV and YYDKDF (reference sequence). V was shortened by 0 bases and J by 9 bases, with 15 bases between the two germline ends. DNA of the CDR3: TGTGCCACCAGCAGAGATCTTGGAGGGGTGGGGCCCCAGCATTTT. It specifies CATSRDLGGVGPQHF. The variable domain in full, completed from reference TRBV15 and TRBJ1-5, reads DAMVIQNPRYQVTQFGKPVTLSCSQTLNHNVMYWYQQKSSQAPKLLFHYYDKDFNNEADTPDNFQSRRPNTSFCFLDIRSPGLGDTAMYLCATSRDLGGVGPQHFGDGTRLSIL.

The chain couples TRBV4-2 to TRBJ1-4; TRBD1 is a possible D gene (6 bases). This CDR3 has 13 amino acids. V was pared by 7 bases and J by 3 bases, with 9 bases between. The germline gives CDR1 LGHNA, CDR2 YNFKEQ. The CDR3 DNA reads as TGTGCCAGCATGGGGGCCTCTAATGAAAAACTGTTTTTT. This encodes CASMGASNEKLFF.

V usage is TRBV6-5 and J usage is TRBJ1-2; D gene ambiguous. The CDR3 extends over 14 amino acids. V lost 2 bases, J lost 2 bases, and 9 bases lay in between. Germline CDR1 and CDR2: MNHEY and SVGAGI. CDR3 amino acids: CASSYRVGNYGYTF. DNA of the CDR3: TGTGCCAGCAGTTACAGGGTCGGGAACTATGGCTACACCTTC.